This T cell receptor (beta chain) is drawn from a study of neurological immune-mediated disorders. Study conclusions and caveats: In HTLV-1-associated myelopathy, TCR clonal expansion was greatest, whereas multiple sclerosis had the least, falling below healthy controls.

Each CDR3 protein is one row after TCRdb ran MiXCR on the 5' RACE reads. The profile shows roughly 60,000 distinct CDR3 sequences, approximately 4% of them singletons. Germline CDR1 is SGHRS and CDR2 is YFSETQ. V lost 2 bases and J 1 base, leaving 15 bases between the germline ends. This CDR3 is built from 16 residues. There are many counts of this clonotype. Its antigen is currently unknown. The chain recombines TRBV5-1 with TRBJ1-1; tentatively, D is TRBD1 (5 bases). The sequence derives from a young woman with multiple sclerosis. The source material was PBMCs. The CDR3 DNA sequence: TGCGCCAGCAGCTTAAGCGCCAGGGTAACGAACACTGAAGCTTTCTTT. The encoded protein is CASSLSARVTNTEAFF. Looking up the rest from reference TRBV5-1 and TRBJ1-1 gives the full variable domain: KAGVTQTPRYLIKTRGQQVTLSCSPISGHRSVSWYQQTPGQGLQFLFEYFSETQRNKGNFPGRFSGRQFSNSRSEMNVSTLELGDSALYLCASSLSARVTNTEAFFGQGTRLTVV.